Below are 7 T cell receptor beta chains sequenced from a single sample in a study of CXCR4 blockade with PD-1 therapy in pancreatic cancer. Profiled with immunoSEQ multiplex PCR; TCRdb holds only in-frame clones, not every one. The sample has about 1,600 clones, 35% to 50% seen once. Sample: tumor tissue. Receptors were obtained from a human donor with pancreatic ductal adenocarcinoma.

This clone was found a few times. The gene calls are TRBV11-3 and TRBJ2-7; 8 positions match TRBD1. CDR3 size: 15 residues. Trimming cost V 2 bases and J 4 bases; bases outside gene matches: 7. Germline CDR1 and CDR2: SGHNT and YENEEA. For the CDR3, the DNA is TGTGCCAGCAGCTTACATCGTGGACAGGGATACGAGCAGTACGTC. Translated, it gives CASSLHRGQGYEQYV.

By its share, this clone is large (0.1 to 1%). The chain employs TRBV9 and TRBJ2-7, with D tentatively TRBD1 or TRBD2 (6 bases each). The CDR3 runs to 14 residues. Germline CDR1 and CDR2: SGDLS and YYNGEE. V lost 6 bases, J lost 6 bases, and 19 bases lay in between. Written as DNA, the CDR3 is TGTGCCAGCAACACACAAGGGGGGACCGGCGAGCAGTACTTC. This translates into CASNTQGGTGEQYF. The whole variable domain, remainder taken from reference TRBV9 and TRBJ2-7, is DSGVTQTPKHLITATGQRVTLRCSPRSGDLSVYWYQQSLDQGLQFLIQYYNGEERAKGNILERFSAQQFPDLHSELNLSSLELGDSALYFCASNTQGGTGEQYFGPGTRLTVT.

This clone was seen more than once but under ten times. This chain joins TRBV7-6 and TRBJ2-1; D may be TRBD1 or TRBD2 (6 bases each). CDR1 and CDR2 from the germline V gene are SGHVS and FNYEAQ. This CDR3 comprises 16 residues. Trimming pared 3 bases from V and 5 bases from J, leaving 17 bases between. The CDR3 protein is CASSFKGGGGNNEQFF. The DNA of the CDR3 is TGTGCCAGCAGCTTTAAGGGGGGAGGTGGGAACAATGAGCAGTTCTTC.

This clone has more than one count but fewer than ten. This chain connects TRBV6-8 to TRBJ1-5, with 7 bases that match TRBD1. Trimming took 5 bases from V and 7 from J; bases not matched to a gene: 8. Germline V CDR1 and CDR2: MNHGY, SAAAGT. This CDR3 is 14 amino acids long. The CDR3 protein is CASSVGRGDQPQHF. The CDR3 DNA reads TGTGCCAGCAGTGTAGGCAGGGGGGACCAGCCCCAGCATTTT.

The table lists this clone with a few counts. V gene TRBV6-8 combines with J gene TRBJ2-7; 8 bases match TRBD2. Germline assignment: CDR1 MNHGY and CDR2 SAAAGT. V shed 2 bases and J 2 bases; nucleotides not matched to a gene: 5. The CDR3 contains 15 residues. In DNA form, the CDR3 reads TGTGCCAGCAGTTACGGCGGCGGGGGGACCTACGAGCAGTACGTC. Amino acid sequence: CASSYGGGGTYEQYV.

This clone showed up just a few times. V gene TRBV6-8 combines with J gene TRBJ1-1, with no clear D. Germline V gene data show CDR1 as MNHGY and CDR2 as SAAAGT. This CDR3 has 14 amino acids. V was pared by 5 bases and J by 9 bases, with 19 bases between. CDR3 sequence (DNA): TGTGCCAGCAGTCCCCTAGTGGGCGGAGACCAAGCTTTCTTT. Protein sequence: CASSPLVGGDQAFF.

This chain connects TRBV9 to TRBJ1-6, with unresolved D. Trimming pared 5 bases from V and 9 bases from J, leaving 9 bases between. This CDR3 is 12 amino acids long. Germline CDR1 reads SGDLS; CDR2 reads YYNGEE. The CDR3 loop is CASSLRTSPLHF. The CDR3 coding sequence is TGTGCCAGCAGTTTAAGGACTTCACCCCTCCACTTT.